The TCR beta chain under discussion was sequenced for a study of T cell changes during pregnancy in multiple sclerosis. Between the trimmed V and J ends, which lost 8 bases and 0 bases, there was a span of 14 bases. Germline CDR1 is SQVTM and CDR2 is ANQGSEA. This CDR3 region has 14 residues. Using immunoSEQ multiplex PCR, the repertoire was profiled, and TCRdb retains in-frame clones only, with some absent. Of some 96,000 clones listed, roughly 90% are singletons. The TCR was taken from a female donor with multiple sclerosis, enrolled in a pregnancy study. This chain uses TRBV29-1 with TRBJ1-3; no clear D. The sample consisted of peripheral blood, taken after pregnancy. CDR3 nucleotide sequence: TGCAGCATTACTCTAAAGAGCTCTGGAAACACCATATATTTT. This encodes CSITLKSSGNTIYF.